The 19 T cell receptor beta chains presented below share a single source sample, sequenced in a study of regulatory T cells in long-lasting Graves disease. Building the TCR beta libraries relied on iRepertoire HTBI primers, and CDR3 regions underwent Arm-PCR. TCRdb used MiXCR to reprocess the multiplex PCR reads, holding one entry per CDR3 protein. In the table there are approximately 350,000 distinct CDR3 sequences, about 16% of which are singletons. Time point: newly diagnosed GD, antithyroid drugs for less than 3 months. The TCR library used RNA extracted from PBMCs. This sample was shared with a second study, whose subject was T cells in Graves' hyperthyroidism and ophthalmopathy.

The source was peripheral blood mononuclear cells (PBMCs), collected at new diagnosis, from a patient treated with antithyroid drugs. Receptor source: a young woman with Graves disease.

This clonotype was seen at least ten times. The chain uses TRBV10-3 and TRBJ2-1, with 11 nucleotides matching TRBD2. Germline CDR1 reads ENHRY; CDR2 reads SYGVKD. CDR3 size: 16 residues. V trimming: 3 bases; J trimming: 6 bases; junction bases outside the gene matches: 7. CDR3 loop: CAISDGLAGYSNEQFF. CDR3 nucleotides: TGTGCCATCAGTGACGGACTAGCGGGCTATTCCAATGAGCAGTTCTTC.

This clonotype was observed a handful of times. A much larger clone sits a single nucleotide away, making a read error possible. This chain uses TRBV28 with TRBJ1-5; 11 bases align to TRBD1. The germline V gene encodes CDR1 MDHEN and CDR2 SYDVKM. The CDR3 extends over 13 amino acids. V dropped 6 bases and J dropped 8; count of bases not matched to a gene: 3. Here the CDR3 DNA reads TGTGCCAGCAGCGGACAGGGGGCTAAGCCCCAGCATTTT. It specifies CASSGQGAKPQHF.

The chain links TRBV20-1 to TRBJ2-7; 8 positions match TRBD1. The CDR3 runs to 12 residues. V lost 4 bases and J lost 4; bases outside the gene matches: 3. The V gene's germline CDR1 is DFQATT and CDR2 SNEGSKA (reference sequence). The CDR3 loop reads CSAKRTGYEQYF. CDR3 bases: TGCAGTGCTAAAAGGACAGGGTACGAGCAGTACTTC.

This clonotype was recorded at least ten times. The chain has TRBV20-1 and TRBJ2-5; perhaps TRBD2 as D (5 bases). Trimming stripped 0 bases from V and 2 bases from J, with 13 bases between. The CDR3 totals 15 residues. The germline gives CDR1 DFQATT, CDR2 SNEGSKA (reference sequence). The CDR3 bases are TGCAGTGCTAGAGATCCGGGAACCCAACAAGAGACCCAGTACTTC. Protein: CSARDPGTQQETQYF.

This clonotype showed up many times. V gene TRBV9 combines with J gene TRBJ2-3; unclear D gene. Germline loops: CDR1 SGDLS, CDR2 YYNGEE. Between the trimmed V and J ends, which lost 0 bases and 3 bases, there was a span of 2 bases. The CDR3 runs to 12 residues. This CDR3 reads CASSVDTDTQYF. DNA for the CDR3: TGTGCCAGCAGCGTAGATACAGATACGCAGTATTTT.

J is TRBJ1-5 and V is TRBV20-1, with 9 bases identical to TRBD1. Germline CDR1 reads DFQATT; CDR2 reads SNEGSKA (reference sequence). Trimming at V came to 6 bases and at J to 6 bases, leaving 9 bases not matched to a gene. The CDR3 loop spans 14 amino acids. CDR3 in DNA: TGCAGTGCCACAGGGGGCGGTTTTGGTCAGCCCCAGCATTTT. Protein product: CSATGGGFGQPQHF.

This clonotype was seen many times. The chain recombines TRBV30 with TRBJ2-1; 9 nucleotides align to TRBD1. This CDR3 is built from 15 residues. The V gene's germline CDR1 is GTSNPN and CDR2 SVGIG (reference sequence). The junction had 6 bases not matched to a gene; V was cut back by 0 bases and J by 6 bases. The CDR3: CAWSVTGQGINEQFF. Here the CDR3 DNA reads TGTGCCTGGAGTGTAACCGGACAGGGGATCAATGAGCAGTTCTTC.

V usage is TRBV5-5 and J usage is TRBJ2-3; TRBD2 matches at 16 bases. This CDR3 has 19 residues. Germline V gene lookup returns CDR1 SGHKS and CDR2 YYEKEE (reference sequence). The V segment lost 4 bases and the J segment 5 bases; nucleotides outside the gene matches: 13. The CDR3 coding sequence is TGTGCCAGCAGCGCGCCGGGACTAGCGGGGGGGAGTGCGAGAGATACGCAGTATTTT. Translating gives CASSAPGLAGGSARDTQYF.

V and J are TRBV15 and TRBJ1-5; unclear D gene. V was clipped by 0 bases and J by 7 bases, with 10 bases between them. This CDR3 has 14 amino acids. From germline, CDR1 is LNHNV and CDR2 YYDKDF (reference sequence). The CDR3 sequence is CATSRDVSQQPQHF. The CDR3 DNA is TGTGCCACCAGCAGAGATGTCAGTCAGCAGCCCCAGCATTTT.

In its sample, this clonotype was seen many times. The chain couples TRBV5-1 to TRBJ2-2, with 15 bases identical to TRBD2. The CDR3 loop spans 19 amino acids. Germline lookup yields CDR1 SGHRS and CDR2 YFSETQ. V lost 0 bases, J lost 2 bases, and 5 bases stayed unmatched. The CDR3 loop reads CASSLAGTSGRSNTGELFF. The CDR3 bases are TGCGCCAGCAGCTTGGCGGGGACTAGCGGGAGGTCTAACACCGGGGAGCTGTTTTTT.

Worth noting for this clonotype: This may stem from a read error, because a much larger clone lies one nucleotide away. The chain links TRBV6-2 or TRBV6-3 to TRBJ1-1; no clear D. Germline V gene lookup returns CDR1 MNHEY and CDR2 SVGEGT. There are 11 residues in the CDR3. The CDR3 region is CASSVQARALF. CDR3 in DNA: TGTGCCAGCAGTGTCCAGGCTCGGGCTCTCTTT.

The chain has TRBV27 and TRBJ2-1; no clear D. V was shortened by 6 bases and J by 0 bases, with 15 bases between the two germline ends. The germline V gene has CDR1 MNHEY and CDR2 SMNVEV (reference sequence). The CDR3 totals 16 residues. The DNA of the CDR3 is TGTGCCAGCAGCCCCCGTTTCCTTAGCTCCTACAATGAGCAGTTCTTC. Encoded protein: CASSPRFLSSYNEQFF.

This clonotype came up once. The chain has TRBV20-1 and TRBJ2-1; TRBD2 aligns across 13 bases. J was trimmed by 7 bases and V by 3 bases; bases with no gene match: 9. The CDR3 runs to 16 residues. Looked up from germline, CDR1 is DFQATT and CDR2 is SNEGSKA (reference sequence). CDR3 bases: TGCAGTGCTAGGGAACTAGCGGGGGGGCCGGGGAATGAGCAGTTCTTC. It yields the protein CSARELAGGPGNEQFF.

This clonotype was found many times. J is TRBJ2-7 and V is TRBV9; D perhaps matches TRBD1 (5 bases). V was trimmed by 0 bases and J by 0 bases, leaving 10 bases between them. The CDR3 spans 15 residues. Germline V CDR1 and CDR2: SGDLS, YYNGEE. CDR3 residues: CASSVGTLSSYEQYF. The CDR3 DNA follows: TGTGCCAGCAGCGTAGGGACATTGAGCTCCTACGAGCAGTACTTC.

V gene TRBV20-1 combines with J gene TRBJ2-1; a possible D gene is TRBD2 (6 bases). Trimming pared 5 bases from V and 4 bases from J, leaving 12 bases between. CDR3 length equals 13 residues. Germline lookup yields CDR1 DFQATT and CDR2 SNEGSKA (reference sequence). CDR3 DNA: TGCAGTGCTCCGGAGGGACCATACAATGAGCAGTTCTTC. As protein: CSAPEGPYNEQFF.

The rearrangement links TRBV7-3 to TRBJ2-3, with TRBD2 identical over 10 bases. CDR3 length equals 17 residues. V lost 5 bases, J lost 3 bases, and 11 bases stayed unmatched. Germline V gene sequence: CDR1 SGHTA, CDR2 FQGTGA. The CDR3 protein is CASSNTWASGGTDTQYF. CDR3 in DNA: TGTGCCAGCAGCAACACTTGGGCTAGCGGGGGAACAGATACGCAGTATTTT.

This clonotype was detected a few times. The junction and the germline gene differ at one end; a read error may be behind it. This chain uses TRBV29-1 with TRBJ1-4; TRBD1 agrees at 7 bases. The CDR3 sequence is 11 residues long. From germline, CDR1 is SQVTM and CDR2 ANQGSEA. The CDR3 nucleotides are TGCAGCGCTGAACAGGGGAGGATACTGTTTTTT. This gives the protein CSAEQGRILFF.

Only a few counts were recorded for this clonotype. CDR3 sequence reads: CSVELMSRSFGTDTQYF. As DNA, the CDR3 is TGCAGCGTTGAACTTATGAGCCGGAGTTTCGGCACAGATACGCAGTATTTT. This chain uses TRBV29-1 with TRBJ2-3; D unclear. With 2 bases removed from V and 1 base from J, the gap between germline ends came to 19 bases. This CDR3 comprises 17 residues. Germline V gene sequence: CDR1 SQVTM, CDR2 ANQGSEA.

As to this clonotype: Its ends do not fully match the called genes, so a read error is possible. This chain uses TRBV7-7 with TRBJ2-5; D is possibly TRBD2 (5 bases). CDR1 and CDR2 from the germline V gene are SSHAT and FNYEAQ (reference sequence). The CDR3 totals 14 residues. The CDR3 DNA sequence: TGTGCTAGCAGCTCTTCACACCGCGGGGAGACCCAGTACTTC. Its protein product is CASSSSHRGETQYF.